Listed below are T cell receptor beta chains from one sample, sequenced in a study of blood T cells in healthy people across ages. MiXCR, run by TCRdb on the 5' RACE reads, gives a single entry per CDR3 protein. Of roughly 1.5 million distinct CDR3 sequences listed, approximately 43% are singletons. Sequenced: blood. The receptors shown here come from a woman in her late teens or twenties in good health. The CDR3 runs from the conserved cysteine through the conserved F or W. Each record gives: D gene, clone size, V gene, J gene, CDR3 protein, CDR3 DNA. D genes are given only for firm matches. Where a row states a size, it is once, few, many or the class of an expanded clone; other rows omit it.

d_gene: .; abundance: .; v_gene: TRBV6-1; j_gene: TRBJ2-1; CDR3aa: CASTLSERASSYNEQFF; CDR3nt: TGTGCCAGCACCTTAAGCGAGCGGGCGAGCTCCTACAATGAGCAGTTCTTC
d_gene: TRBD2; abundance: few; v_gene: TRBV15; j_gene: TRBJ2-3; CDR3aa: CAITSGNRPEQYF; CDR3nt: TGTGCCATCACTAGCGGAAACCGCCCCGAGCAGTATTTT
d_gene: .; abundance: once; v_gene: TRBV7-9; j_gene: TRBJ1-1; CDR3aa: CASSAAVAGGFF; CDR3nt: TGTGCCAGCAGCGCCGCCGTGGCAGGCGGTTTCTTT
d_gene: TRBD1; abundance: many; v_gene: TRBV5-1; j_gene: TRBJ2-1; CDR3aa: CASSLVGQGPNEQFF; CDR3nt: TGCGCCAGCAGCTTGGTGGGACAGGGGCCCAATGAGCAGTTCTTC
d_gene: .; abundance: .; v_gene: TRBV21-1; j_gene: TRBJ2-2; CDR3aa: CASTLADRGCTGELFF; CDR3nt: TGTGCCAGCACTCTGGCCGACAGGGGATGCACCGGGGAGCTGTTTTTT
d_gene: TRBD2; abundance: few; v_gene: TRBV9; j_gene: TRBJ2-3; CDR3aa: CASSVGTKRTDTQYF; CDR3nt: TGTGCCAGCAGTGTCGGGACTAAGAGGACAGATACGCAGTATTTT
d_gene: TRBD1; abundance: few; v_gene: TRBV6-5; j_gene: TRBJ1-2; CDR3aa: CASFHRGYTF; CDR3nt: TGTGCCAGCTTCCACAGGGGTTACACCTTC
d_gene: TRBD2; abundance: .; v_gene: TRBV12-3/TRBV12-4; j_gene: TRBJ2-1; CDR3aa: CASTPGKAGGWNEQFF; CDR3nt: TGTGCCAGCACCCCCGGAAAAGCGGGAGGTTGGAATGAGCAGTTCTTC
d_gene: .; abundance: .; v_gene: TRBV5-1; j_gene: TRBJ2-5; CDR3aa: CASASSRGEQYF; CDR3nt: TGCGCCAGCGCCTCTTCACGGGGTGAGCAGTACTTC
d_gene: TRBD1; abundance: .; v_gene: TRBV12-3/TRBV12-4; j_gene: TRBJ1-5; CDR3aa: CASSPNRGWGNQPQHF; CDR3nt: TGTGCCAGCAGCCCTAACAGGGGTTGGGGCAATCAGCCCCAGCATTTT
d_gene: .; abundance: .; v_gene: TRBV20-1; j_gene: TRBJ2-7; CDR3aa: CSARVGAGRYEQYF; CDR3nt: TGCAGTGCTAGAGTTGGCGCGGGCCGTTACGAGCAGTACTTC
d_gene: TRBD1; abundance: few; v_gene: TRBV20-1; j_gene: TRBJ1-6; CDR3aa: CSALGQGRFTLHF; CDR3nt: TGCAGTGCTCTGGGACAGGGGCGATTCACCCTCCACTTT
d_gene: .; abundance: .; v_gene: TRBV29-1; j_gene: TRBJ2-7; CDR3aa: CSVDASGSYEQYF; CDR3nt: TGCAGCGTTGATGCCAGCGGCTCCTACGAGCAGTACTTC
d_gene: .; abundance: .; v_gene: TRBV20-1; j_gene: TRBJ2-7; CDR3aa: CSASGQGGKGEQYF; CDR3nt: TGCAGTGCTAGCGGGCAGGGTGGAAAGGGCGAGCAGTACTTC
d_gene: .; abundance: .; v_gene: TRBV6-2/TRBV6-3; j_gene: TRBJ2-4; CDR3aa: CASSLSSANIQYF; CDR3nt: TGTGCCAGCAGCCTCTCGAGCGCAAACATTCAGTACTTC
d_gene: TRBD2; abundance: .; v_gene: TRBV12-3/TRBV12-4; j_gene: TRBJ2-1; CDR3aa: CASSLGWREAPNEQFF; CDR3nt: TGTGCCAGCAGTTTAGGTTGGCGGGAGGCCCCCAATGAGCAGTTCTTC
d_gene: .; abundance: few; v_gene: TRBV14; j_gene: TRBJ2-1; CDR3aa: CASSHGQLNNEQFF; CDR3nt: TGTGCCAGCAGCCATGGCCAGTTGAACAATGAGCAGTTCTTC
d_gene: .; abundance: .; v_gene: TRBV24-1; j_gene: TRBJ2-3; CDR3aa: CATSDWGGKNADTQYF; CDR3nt: TGTGCCACCAGTGATTGGGGCGGGAAAAATGCAGATACGCAGTATTTT
d_gene: .; abundance: few; v_gene: TRBV6-6; j_gene: TRBJ1-4; CDR3aa: CASSYSRDYNEKLFF; CDR3nt: TGTGCCAGCAGTTACTCGAGGGACTATAATGAAAAACTGTTTTTT
d_gene: TRBD1; abundance: .; v_gene: TRBV4-1; j_gene: TRBJ1-3; CDR3aa: CASSQADRGSGNTIYF; CDR3nt: TGCGCCAGCAGCCAGGCTGACAGGGGATCTGGAAACACCATATATTTT
d_gene: .; abundance: .; v_gene: TRBV14; j_gene: TRBJ1-2; CDR3aa: CASSQVVTYGYTF; CDR3nt: TGTGCCAGCAGCCAAGTAGTGACCTATGGCTACACCTTC
d_gene: TRBD1; abundance: few; v_gene: TRBV2; j_gene: TRBJ2-1; CDR3aa: CASTTGADEQFF; CDR3nt: TGTGCCAGTACGACAGGGGCCGATGAGCAGTTCTTC
d_gene: .; abundance: few; v_gene: TRBV11-2; j_gene: TRBJ2-1; CDR3aa: CASSPGSYLHNEQFF; CDR3nt: TGTGCCAGCAGCCCAGGGAGTTACCTCCACAATGAGCAGTTCTTC
d_gene: .; abundance: many; v_gene: TRBV29-1; j_gene: TRBJ1-2; CDR3aa: CSGGQGVNYGYTF; CDR3nt: TGCAGCGGAGGGCAGGGTGTAAACTATGGCTACACCTTC
d_gene: TRBD1; abundance: .; v_gene: TRBV29-1; j_gene: TRBJ1-1; CDR3aa: CSAAQGRVTEAFF; CDR3nt: TGCAGCGCAGCACAGGGGCGGGTAACTGAAGCTTTCTTT
d_gene: .; abundance: .; v_gene: TRBV19; j_gene: TRBJ2-7; CDR3aa: CASSRWDTYSYEQYF; CDR3nt: TGTGCCAGTTCGCGATGGGACACCTACTCCTACGAGCAGTACTTC
d_gene: .; abundance: once; v_gene: TRBV10-2; j_gene: TRBJ2-7; CDR3aa: CASSGPLGGRLGAEQYF; CDR3nt: TGCGCCAGCAGTGGCCCCTTAGGCGGCCGCTTGGGAGCCGAGCAGTACTTC
d_gene: TRBD1; abundance: once; v_gene: TRBV7-3; j_gene: TRBJ2-1; CDR3aa: CASSPNAGDSESSYNEQFF; CDR3nt: TGTGCCAGCAGCCCTAACGCCGGGGACAGTGAAAGCTCCTACAATGAGCAGTTCTTC
d_gene: .; abundance: .; v_gene: TRBV12-3/TRBV12-4; j_gene: TRBJ2-4; CDR3aa: CATKLGNIQYF; CDR3nt: TGTGCCACCAAGCTGGGAAACATTCAGTACTTC
d_gene: .; abundance: .; v_gene: TRBV27; j_gene: TRBJ2-5; CDR3aa: CASRTRPTGTQYF; CDR3nt: TGTGCCAGCAGAACTAGGCCAACAGGGACCCAGTACTTC
d_gene: .; abundance: few; v_gene: TRBV7-9; j_gene: TRBJ1-5; CDR3aa: CASSPDNQPQHF; CDR3nt: TGTGCCAGCAGCCCCGACAATCAGCCCCAGCATTTT
d_gene: TRBD1; abundance: .; v_gene: TRBV7-9; j_gene: TRBJ1-4; CDR3aa: CASSVTTGGHQEKLFF; CDR3nt: TGTGCCAGCAGCGTAACGACAGGGGGCCACCAAGAAAAACTGTTTTTT
d_gene: .; abundance: few; v_gene: TRBV4-3; j_gene: TRBJ1-1; CDR3aa: CASSQDSTNTEAFF; CDR3nt: TGCGCCAGCAGCCAGGACAGCACTAACACTGAAGCTTTCTTT
d_gene: .; abundance: few; v_gene: TRBV6-2/TRBV6-3; j_gene: TRBJ2-3; CDR3aa: CATRLRSAQYF; CDR3nt: TGTGCCACTCGTCTCCGGAGCGCGCAGTATTTT
d_gene: .; abundance: few; v_gene: TRBV12-3/TRBV12-4; j_gene: TRBJ2-7; CDR3aa: CASSLGRGREQYF; CDR3nt: TGTGCCAGCAGTTTGGGCAGGGGTCGCGAGCAGTACTTC
d_gene: .; abundance: .; v_gene: TRBV5-4; j_gene: TRBJ1-2; CDR3aa: CASSCRDSYGYTF; CDR3nt: TGTGCCAGCAGCTGCAGGGATTCTTATGGCTACACCTTC